This T cell receptor beta chain was recorded in a study of CD8+CD57+ T cells in acquired aplastic anemia. About the study: The sorted CD4+ and CD8+ cells yielded an average roughly 3 ug of DNA.

CDR3 and TCR beta VDJ profiling relied on a genomic DNA template. TCRdb re-derived calls from the reads in MiXCR, one entry per CDR3 protein. The sample yields about 200,000 distinct CDR3 sequences, roughly 45% seen once. General observations from the study: The study identified about 30 CD8+ CDR3 sequences shared by patients and controls.

CD8+CD57+ cell expansion had been shown by flow cytometry in patients chosen for sequencing. Each patient had severe acquired aplastic anemia. This clonotype came up many times. Its matching antigen is unknown. Sequenced material: sorted CD4+, CD8+, or CD8+CD57+ T cells (not recorded which) from PBMCs. The receptor was derived from a human donor with aplastic anemia.

The CDR3 here is CSGGALAKNIQYF. CDR3 DNA sequence: TGCAGTGGGGGCGCCTTAGCCAAAAACATTCAGTACTTC. The chain combines TRBV20-1 with TRBJ2-4, with D possibly matching TRBD1 (5 bases). V was cut by 7 bases and J by 0 bases, with 10 bases left in between. The CDR3 is 13 residues long. CDR1 and CDR2 from the germline V gene are DFQATT and SNEGSKA (reference sequence).